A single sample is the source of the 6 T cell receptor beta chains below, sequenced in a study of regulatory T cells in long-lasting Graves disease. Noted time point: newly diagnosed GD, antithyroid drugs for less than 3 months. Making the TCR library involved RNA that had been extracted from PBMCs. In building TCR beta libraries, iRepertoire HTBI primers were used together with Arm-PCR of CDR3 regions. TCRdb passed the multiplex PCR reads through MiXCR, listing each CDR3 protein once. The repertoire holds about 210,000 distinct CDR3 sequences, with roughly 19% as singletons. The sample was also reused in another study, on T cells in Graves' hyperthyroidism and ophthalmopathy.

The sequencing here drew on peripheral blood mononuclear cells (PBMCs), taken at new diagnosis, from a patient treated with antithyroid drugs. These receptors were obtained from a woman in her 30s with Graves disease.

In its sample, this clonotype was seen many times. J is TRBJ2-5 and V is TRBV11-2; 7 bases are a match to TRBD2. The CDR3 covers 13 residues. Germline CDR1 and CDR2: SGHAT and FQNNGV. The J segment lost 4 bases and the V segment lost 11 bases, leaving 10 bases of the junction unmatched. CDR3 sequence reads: CACRPPGGETQYF. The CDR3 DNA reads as TGTGCCTGCCGCCCCCCGGGAGGAGAGACCCAGTACTTC. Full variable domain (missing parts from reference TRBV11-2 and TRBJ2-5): EAGVAQSPRYKIIEKRQSVAFWCNPISGHATLYWYQQILGQGPKLLIQFQNNGVVDDSQLPKDRFSAERLKGVDSTLKIQPAKLEDSAVYLCACRPPGGETQYFGPGTRLLVL.

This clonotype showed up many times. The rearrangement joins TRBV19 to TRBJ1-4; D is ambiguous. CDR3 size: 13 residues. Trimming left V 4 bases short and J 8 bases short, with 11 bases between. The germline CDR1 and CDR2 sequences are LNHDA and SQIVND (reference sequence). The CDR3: CASSKRALEKLFF. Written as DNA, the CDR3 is TGTGCCAGTAGTAAACGGGCTTTGGAAAAACTGTTTTTT.

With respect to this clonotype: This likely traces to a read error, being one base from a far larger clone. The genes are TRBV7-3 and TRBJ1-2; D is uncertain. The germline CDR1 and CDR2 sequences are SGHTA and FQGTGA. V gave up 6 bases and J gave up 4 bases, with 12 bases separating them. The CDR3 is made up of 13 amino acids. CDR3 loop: CASRRAGGYGYTF. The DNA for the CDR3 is TGTGCCAGCAGGAGGGCAGGTGGCTATGGCTACACCTTC.

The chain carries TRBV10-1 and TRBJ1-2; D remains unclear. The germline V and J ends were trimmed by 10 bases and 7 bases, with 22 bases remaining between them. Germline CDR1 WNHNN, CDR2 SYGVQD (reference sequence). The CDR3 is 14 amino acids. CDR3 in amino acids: CANPRTVEASGYTF. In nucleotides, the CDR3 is TGCGCCAACCCCCGGACCGTTGAGGCCAGTGGCTACACCTTC.

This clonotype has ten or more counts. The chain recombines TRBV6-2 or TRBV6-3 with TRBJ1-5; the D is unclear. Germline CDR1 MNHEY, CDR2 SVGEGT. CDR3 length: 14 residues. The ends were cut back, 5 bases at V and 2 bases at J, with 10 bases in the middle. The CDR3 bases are TGTGCCAGCAGTCGCACCCAAGGCAATCAGCCCCAGCATTTT. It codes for CASSRTQGNQPQHF.

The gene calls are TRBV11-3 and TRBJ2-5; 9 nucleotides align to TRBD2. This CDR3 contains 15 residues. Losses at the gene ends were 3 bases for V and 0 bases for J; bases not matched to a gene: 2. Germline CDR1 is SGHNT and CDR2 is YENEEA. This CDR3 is CASSFQRGDQETQYF. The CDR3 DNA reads TGTGCCAGCAGCTTCCAGCGGGGGGACCAAGAGACCCAGTACTTC.